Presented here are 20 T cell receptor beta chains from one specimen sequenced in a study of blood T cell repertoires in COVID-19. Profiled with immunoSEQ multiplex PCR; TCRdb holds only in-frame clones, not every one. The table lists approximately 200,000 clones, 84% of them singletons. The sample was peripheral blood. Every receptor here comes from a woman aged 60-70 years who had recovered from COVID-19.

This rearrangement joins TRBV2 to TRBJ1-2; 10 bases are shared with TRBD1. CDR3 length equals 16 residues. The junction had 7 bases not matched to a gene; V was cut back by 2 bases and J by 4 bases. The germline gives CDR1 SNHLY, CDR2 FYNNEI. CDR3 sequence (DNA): TGTGCCAGCAGTGAATGGGGGACAGGGGCAACCTATGGCTACACCTTC. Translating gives CASSEWGTGATYGYTF.

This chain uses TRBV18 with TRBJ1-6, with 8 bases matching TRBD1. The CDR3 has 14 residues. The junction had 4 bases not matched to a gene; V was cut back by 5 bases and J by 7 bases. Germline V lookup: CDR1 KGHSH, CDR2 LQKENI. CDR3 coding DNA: TGTGCCAGCTCATCGACAGGGGAGAATTCACCCCTCCACTTT. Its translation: CASSSTGENSPLHF. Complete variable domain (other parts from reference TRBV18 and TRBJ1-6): NAGVMQNPRHLVRRRGQEARLRCSPMKGHSHVYWYRQLPEEGLKFMVYLQKENIIDESGMPKERFSAEFPKEGPSILRIQQVVRGDSAAYFCASSSTGENSPLHFGNGTRLTVT.

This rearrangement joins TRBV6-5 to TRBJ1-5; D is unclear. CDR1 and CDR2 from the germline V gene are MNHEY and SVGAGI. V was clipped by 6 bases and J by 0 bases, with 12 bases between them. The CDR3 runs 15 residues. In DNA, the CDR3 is TGTGCCAGCAGCGACATAGGCCATAGCAATCAGCCCCAGCATTTT. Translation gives CASSDIGHSNQPQHF.

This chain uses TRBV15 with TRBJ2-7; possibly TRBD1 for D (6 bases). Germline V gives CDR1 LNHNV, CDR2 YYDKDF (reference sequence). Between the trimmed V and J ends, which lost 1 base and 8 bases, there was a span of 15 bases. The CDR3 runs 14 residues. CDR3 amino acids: CATSRASQGEKQYF. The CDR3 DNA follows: TGTGCCACCAGCAGAGCATCACAGGGCGAAAAGCAGTACTTC. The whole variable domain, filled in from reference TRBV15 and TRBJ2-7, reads DAMVIQNPRYQVTQFGKPVTLSCSQTLNHNVMYWYQQKSSQAPKLLFHYYDKDFNNEADTPDNFQSRRPNTSFCFLDIRSPGLGDTAMYLCATSRASQGEKQYFGPGTRLTVT.

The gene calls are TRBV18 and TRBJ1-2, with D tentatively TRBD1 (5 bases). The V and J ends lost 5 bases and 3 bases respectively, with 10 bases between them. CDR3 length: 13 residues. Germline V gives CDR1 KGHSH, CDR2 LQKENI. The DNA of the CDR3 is TGTGCCAGCTCAGTTCAGGGTGACTATGGCTACACCTTC. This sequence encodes CASSVQGDYGYTF.

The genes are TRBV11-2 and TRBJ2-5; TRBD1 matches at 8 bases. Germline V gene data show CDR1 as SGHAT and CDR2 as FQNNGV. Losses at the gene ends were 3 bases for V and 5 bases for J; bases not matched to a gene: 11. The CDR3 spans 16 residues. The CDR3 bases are TGTGCCAGCAGCTTTGGCCGCTCCGGGGACAGGGAGACCCAGTACTTC. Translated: CASSFGRSGDRETQYF.

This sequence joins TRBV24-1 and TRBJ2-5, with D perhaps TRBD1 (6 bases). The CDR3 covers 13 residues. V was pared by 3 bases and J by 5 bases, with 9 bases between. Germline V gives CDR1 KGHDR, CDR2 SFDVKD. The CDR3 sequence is CATSDAGEETQYF. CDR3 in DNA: TGTGCCACCAGTGATGCAGGGGAGGAGACCCAGTACTTC.

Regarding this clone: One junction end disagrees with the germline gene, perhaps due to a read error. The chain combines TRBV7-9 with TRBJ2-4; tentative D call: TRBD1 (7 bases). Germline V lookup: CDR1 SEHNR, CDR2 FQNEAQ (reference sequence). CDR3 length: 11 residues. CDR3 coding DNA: TGTGCCAGCAGCCAGGGGGGTCTCCTGAACTTC. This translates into CASSQGGLLNF. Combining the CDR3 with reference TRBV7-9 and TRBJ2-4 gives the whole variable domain DTGVSQNPRHKITKRGQNVTFRCDPISEHNRLYWYRQTLGQGPEFLTYFQNEAQLEKSRLLSDRFSAERPKGSFSTLEIQRTEQGDSAMYLCASSQGGLLNFGAGTRLSVL.

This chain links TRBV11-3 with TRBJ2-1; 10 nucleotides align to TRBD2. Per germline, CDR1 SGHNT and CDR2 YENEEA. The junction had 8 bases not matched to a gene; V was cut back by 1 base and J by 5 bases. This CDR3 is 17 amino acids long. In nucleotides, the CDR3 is TGTGCCAGCAGCTTAGGGGTAGCGGGGGGACTTAACAATGAGCAGTTCTTC. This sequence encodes CASSLGVAGGLNNEQFF.

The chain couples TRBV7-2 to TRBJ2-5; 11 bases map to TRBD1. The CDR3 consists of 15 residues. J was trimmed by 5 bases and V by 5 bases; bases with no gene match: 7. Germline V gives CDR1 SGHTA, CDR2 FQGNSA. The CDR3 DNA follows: TGTGCCAGCAGCCTCGGGACAGGGGGATGGGAGACCCAGTACTTC. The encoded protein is CASSLGTGGWETQYF.

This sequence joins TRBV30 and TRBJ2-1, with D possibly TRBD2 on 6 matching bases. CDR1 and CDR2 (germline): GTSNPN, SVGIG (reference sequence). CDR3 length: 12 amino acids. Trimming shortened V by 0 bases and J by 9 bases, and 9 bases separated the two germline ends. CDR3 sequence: CAWSVRGSEQFF. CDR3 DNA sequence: TGTGCCTGGAGTGTACGGGGGTCTGAGCAGTTCTTC.

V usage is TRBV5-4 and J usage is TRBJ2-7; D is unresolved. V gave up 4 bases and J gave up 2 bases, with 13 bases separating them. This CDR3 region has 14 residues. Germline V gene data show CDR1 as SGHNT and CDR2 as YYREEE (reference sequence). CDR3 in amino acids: CASSPNMRTYEQYF. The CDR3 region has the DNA TGTGCCAGCAGCCCCAACATGAGGACCTACGAGCAGTACTTC.

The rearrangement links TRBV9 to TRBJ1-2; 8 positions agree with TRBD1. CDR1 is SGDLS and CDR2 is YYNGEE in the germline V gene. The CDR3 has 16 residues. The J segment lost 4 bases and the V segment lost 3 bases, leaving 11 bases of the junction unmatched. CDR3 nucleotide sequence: TGTGCCAGCAGCGCCTCCCGCACAGGGGGAGCCTATGGCTACACCTTC. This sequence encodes CASSASRTGGAYGYTF.

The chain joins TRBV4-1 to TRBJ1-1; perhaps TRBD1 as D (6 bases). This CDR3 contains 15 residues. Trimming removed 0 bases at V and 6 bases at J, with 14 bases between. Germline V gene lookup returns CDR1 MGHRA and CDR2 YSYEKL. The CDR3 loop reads CASSQDITGMAEAFF. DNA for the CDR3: TGCGCCAGCAGCCAAGATATCACAGGGATGGCTGAAGCTTTCTTT.

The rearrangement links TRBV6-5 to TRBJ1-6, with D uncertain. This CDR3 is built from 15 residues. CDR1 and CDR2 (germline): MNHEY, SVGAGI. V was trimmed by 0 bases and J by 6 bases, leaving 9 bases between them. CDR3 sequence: CASSYSYPGNSPLHF. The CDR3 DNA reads TGTGCCAGCAGTTACTCGTATCCCGGTAATTCACCCCTCCACTTT.

CDR3 protein: CASSRQGYYTF. The CDR3 nucleotides read TGCGCCAGCAGCAGACAGGGGTATTACACCTTC. The chain joins TRBV4-1 to TRBJ1-2; 8 nucleotides align to TRBD1. In germline, CDR1 is MGHRA, CDR2 YSYEKL. CDR3 length: 11 amino acids. Germline trimming cut 5 bases from V and 11 bases from J; bases unmatched to any gene: 4.

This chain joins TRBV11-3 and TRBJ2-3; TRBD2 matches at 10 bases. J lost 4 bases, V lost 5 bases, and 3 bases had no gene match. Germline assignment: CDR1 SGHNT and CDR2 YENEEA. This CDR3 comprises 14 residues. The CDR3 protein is CASSRTSGADTQYF. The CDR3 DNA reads TGTGCCAGCAGCCGGACTAGCGGCGCAGATACGCAGTATTTT. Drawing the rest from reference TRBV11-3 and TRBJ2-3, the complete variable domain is EAGVVQSPRYKIIEKKQPVAFWCNPISGHNTLYWYLQNLGQGPELLIRYENEEAVDDSQLPKDRFSAERLKGVDSTLKIQPAELGDSAVYLCASSRTSGADTQYFGPGTRLTVL.

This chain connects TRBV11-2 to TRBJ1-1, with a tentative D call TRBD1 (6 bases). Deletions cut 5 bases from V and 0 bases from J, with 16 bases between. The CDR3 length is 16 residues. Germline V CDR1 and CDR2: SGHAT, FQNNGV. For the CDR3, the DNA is TGTGCCAGCAGCCTCACCACAGGGATAATGAACACTGAAGCTTTCTTT. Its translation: CASSLTTGIMNTEAFF.

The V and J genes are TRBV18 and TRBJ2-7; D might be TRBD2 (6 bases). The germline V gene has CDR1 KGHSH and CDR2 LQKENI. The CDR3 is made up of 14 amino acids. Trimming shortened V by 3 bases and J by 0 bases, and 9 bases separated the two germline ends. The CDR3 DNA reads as TGTGCCAGCTCACCCGCTAGCGCCTCCTACGAGCAGTACTTC. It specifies CASSPASASYEQYF.

CDR3 in DNA: TGTGCCAGCAGGCCTAGGGGCGCCCCGGCGGAGCTGTTTTTT. This gives the protein CASRPRGAPAELFF. The V gene is TRBV27, the J gene TRBJ2-2, with D perhaps matching TRBD1 (5 bases). V was pared by 6 bases and J by 10 bases, with 18 bases between. Germline V gene lookup returns CDR1 MNHEY and CDR2 SMNVEV (reference sequence). The CDR3 consists of 14 residues.